This entry features one T cell receptor beta chain sequence. Per the authors' pipeline: Reference gene primers were amplified, and this amplification served to estimate nucleated cell counts. The repertoire was sequenced with immunoSEQ multiplex PCR; TCRdb's copy has only in-frame clones and lacks some. Clone size and V and J calls were adopted from that table, with D and trimming inferred from the DNA. The table includes fewer than 250,000 clones, around 83% detected once. The data belong to a study of blood T cell repertoires in COVID-19. Study in general: The United States, Italy and Spain provided the acute and convalescent COVID-19 samples. PBMCs, B-cell-depleted T cells, or T cells provided the cDNA or gDNA that made up the material.

CDR1 is SGHRS and CDR2 is YFSETQ in the germline V gene. The CDR3 loop spans 16 amino acids. J gave up 5 bases and V 3 bases, and 13 bases lay outside the gene matches. This TCR was sampled from a woman in her forties or fifties with acute or convalescent COVID-19. Specimen: peripheral blood. The chain recombines TRBV5-1 with TRBJ2-5; 7 nucleotides align to TRBD1. CDR3 region: CASSWRTGVSRETQYF. The CDR3 bases are TGCGCCAGCAGCTGGCGAACAGGGGTGTCACGGGAGACCCAGTACTTC. Full variable domain (outside the CDR3, taken from reference TRBV5-1 and TRBJ2-5): KAGVTQTPRYLIKTRGQQVTLSCSPISGHRSVSWYQQTPGQGLQFLFEYFSETQRNKGNFPGRFSGRQFSNSRSEMNVSTLELGDSALYLCASSWRTGVSRETQYFGPGTRLLVL.